The 21 T cell receptor beta chains presented below share a single source sample, sequenced in a study of control samples from healthy donors and cancer patients. Sequenced by immunoSEQ multiplex PCR; TCRdb stores in-frame clones only, minus some. The table shows 70,000 to 100,000 clones, with around 90% occurring only once. Sequencing was done on a sample of PBMCs. These receptors all stem from a woman aged 60 to 75 with head and neck cancer.

The chain carries TRBV9 and TRBJ2-3; TRBD2 matches 8 bases. This CDR3 is 15 amino acids long. Germline loops: CDR1 SGDLS, CDR2 YYNGEE. CDR3 nucleotides: TGTGCTAAAGAGGGATCCGGGAGGGACACAGATACGCAGTATTTT. The encoded protein is CAKEGSGRDTDTQYF.

The gene calls are TRBV10-3 and TRBJ1-4, with 9 bases that match TRBD1. CDR3 length: 14 residues. Germline loops: CDR1 ENHRY, CDR2 SYGVKD. V lost 3 bases, J lost 10 bases, and 6 bases stayed unmatched. CDR3 bases: TGTGCCATCAGTGAAGGACAGGGGATGGCAAAACTGTTTTTT. Protein sequence: CAISEGQGMAKLFF.

The V gene is TRBV29-1, the J gene TRBJ2-7, with 11 bases that match TRBD2. Trimming cost V 7 bases and J 6 bases; bases outside gene matches: 8. The germline V gene encodes CDR1 SQVTM and CDR2 ANQGSEA. The CDR3 is 13 amino acids. The CDR3 nucleotides read TGCAGCGCCCTGACTAGCGGGACTGGCGAGCAGTACTTC. Encoded protein: CSALTSGTGEQYF.

The chain uses TRBV5-8 and TRBJ2-3; D tentatively fits TRBD1 or TRBD2 (6 bases each). Trimming cost V 2 bases and J 0 bases, with 19 bases left between them. The CDR3 length is 18 residues. The V gene's germline CDR1 is SGHTS and CDR2 YDEGEE. The CDR3 here is CASSFLLRGTASTDTQYF. Here the CDR3 DNA reads TGTGCCAGCAGCTTTTTATTAAGGGGGACTGCGAGCACAGATACGCAGTATTTT.

This chain connects TRBV7-2 to TRBJ2-1; 11 bases match TRBD2. This CDR3 is 16 amino acids long. Per the germline V gene, CDR1 is SGHTA and CDR2 is FQGNSA. V lost 4 bases to trimming and J lost 3 bases; unmatched junction nucleotides: 5. The CDR3 reads CASSSTSGTSYNEQFF. For the CDR3, the DNA is TGTGCCAGCAGCTCGACTAGCGGGACTAGCTACAATGAGCAGTTCTTC.

V and J are TRBV7-8 and TRBJ2-2, with 14 bases fitting TRBD2. The V gene's germline CDR1 is SGHVS and CDR2 FQNEAQ. The length of the CDR3 is 20 residues. Trimming at V came to 1 base and at J to 6 bases, leaving 13 bases not matched to a gene. For the CDR3, the DNA is TGTGCCAGCAGCTTAGGTGGGACTAGCGGGAGTCGCGCGAAATCCGGGGAGCTGTTTTTT. It yields the protein CASSLGGTSGSRAKSGELFF.

This clone was seen a single time. This chain uses TRBV3-1 (or the pseudogene TRBV3-2) with TRBJ2-7, with 11 bases that match TRBD1. Germline CDR1 is LGHDT and CDR2 is YNNKEL (reference sequence). The ends lost 4 bases at V and 7 bases at J; junction bases unmatched: 6. This CDR3 spans 14 amino acids. The CDR3 DNA sequence: TGTGCCAGCAGCCGCGGACAGGGGGCGGATGAGCAGTACTTC. This encodes CASSRGQGADEQYF.

This clone was recorded only once. The chain employs TRBV25-1 and TRBJ2-2; 8 bases fit TRBD1. This CDR3 comprises 15 residues. Germline V gene lookup returns CDR1 MGHDK and CDR2 SYGVNS. V gave up 8 bases and J gave up 4 bases; unmatched junction bases: 9. The DNA for the CDR3 is TGTGCCAGCGGAAACAGGGACAGGACCACCGGGGAGCTGTTTTTT. This sequence encodes CASGNRDRTTGELFF.

The chain combines TRBV27 with TRBJ1-5, with 9 bases lining up with TRBD1. Losses at the gene ends were 5 bases for V and 4 bases for J; bases not matched to a gene: 3. The CDR3 totals 14 residues. Per the germline V gene, CDR1 is MNHEY and CDR2 is SMNVEV (reference sequence). The CDR3 protein is CASSDRGGNQPQHF. The CDR3 DNA reads as TGTGCCAGCAGTGACAGGGGGGGGAATCAGCCCCAGCATTTT.

The chain carries TRBV3-1 (or the pseudogene TRBV3-2) and TRBJ2-2; maybe TRBD2 (5 bases). V gave up 2 bases and J gave up 5 bases, with 6 bases separating them. The CDR3 consists of 13 residues. Germline V gene lookup returns CDR1 LGHDT and CDR2 YNNKEL (reference sequence). CDR3 bases: TGTGCCAGCAGCCAACGGGGAACCGGGGAGCTGTTTTTT. Its protein is CASSQRGTGELFF.

The chain couples TRBV7-8 to TRBJ1-6, with D possibly TRBD1 on 5 matching bases. The germline CDR1 and CDR2 sequences are SGHVS and FQNEAQ. Trimming removed 5 bases from V and 14 bases from J, with 25 bases in between. This CDR3 spans 16 amino acids. This CDR3 is CASSPPQTAPSITLHF. Here the CDR3 DNA reads TGTGCCAGCAGCCCCCCCCAGACAGCCCCTTCAATCACCCTCCACTTT. Together with reference TRBV7-8 and TRBJ1-6, the CDR3 gives the full variable domain: GAGVSQSPRYKVAKRGQDVALRCDPISGHVSLFWYQQALGQGPEFLTYFQNEAQLDKSGLPSDRFFAERPEGSVSTLKIQRTQQEDSAVYLCASSPPQTAPSITLHFGNGTRLTVT.

This clone was counted only a few times. V is TRBV19 and J is TRBJ2-2; 11 nucleotides align to TRBD1. Germline CDR1 LNHDA, CDR2 SQIVND (reference sequence). After removal of 1 base from V and 3 bases from J, the junction contained 10 bases not matched to a gene. The CDR3 runs to 19 residues. The CDR3 sequence: CASSIVRGQGVIHTGELFF. The CDR3 nucleotides are TGTGCCAGTAGTATAGTAAGGGGACAGGGGGTGATACACACCGGGGAGCTGTTTTTT.

The J gene is TRBJ2-2, the V gene TRBV11-3; perhaps D is TRBD1 or TRBD2 (5 bases each). Germline V lookup: CDR1 SGHNT, CDR2 YENEEA. The CDR3 spans 14 residues. V lost 5 bases, J lost 2 bases, and 9 bases lay in between. Written as DNA, the CDR3 is TGTGCCAGCAGCAAGGGACGAAACACCGGGGAGCTGTTTTTT. This translates into CASSKGRNTGELFF.

The V and J genes are TRBV4-1 and TRBJ2-2, with 12 bases matching TRBD1. The length of the CDR3 is 18 residues. Per the germline V gene, CDR1 is MGHRA and CDR2 is YSYEKL. Trimming took 5 bases from V and 0 from J; bases not matched to a gene: 7. CDR3 in amino acids: CASSARDRGLSNTGELFF. As DNA, the CDR3 is TGCGCCAGCAGCGCCCGGGACAGGGGGCTTTCGAACACCGGGGAGCTGTTTTTT.

The V gene is TRBV30, the J gene TRBJ2-2; 7 positions agree with TRBD1. J was trimmed by 6 bases and V by 4 bases; bases with no gene match: 8. CDR3 size: 14 residues. Germline CDR1 and CDR2: GTSNPN and SVGIG (reference sequence). The CDR3 region is CAWTVGQGAGELFF. The CDR3, as DNA: TGTGCCTGGACCGTGGGGCAGGGGGCCGGGGAGCTGTTTTTT.

This rearrangement joins TRBV2 to TRBJ1-5; 7 bases line up with TRBD1. The CDR3 sequence is 14 residues long. Germline V lookup: CDR1 SNHLY, CDR2 FYNNEI. Trimming at V came to 6 bases and at J to 2 bases, leaving 4 bases not matched to a gene. The CDR3 region is CASRYTGGNQPQHF. DNA for the CDR3: TGTGCCAGCAGATATACAGGGGGCAATCAGCCCCAGCATTTT.

This chain connects TRBV28 to TRBJ1-5; TRBD1 is a possible D gene (5 bases). With 2 bases removed from V and 6 bases from J, the gap between germline ends came to 11 bases. Germline lookup yields CDR1 MDHEN and CDR2 SYDVKM. This CDR3 comprises 14 residues. The CDR3 sequence: CASSLEGRGQPQHF. For the CDR3, the DNA is TGTGCCAGCAGTTTAGAGGGTAGGGGTCAGCCCCAGCATTTT.

The chain joins TRBV12-3 or TRBV12-4 to TRBJ2-3; D perhaps matches TRBD2 (5 bases). Trimming removed 3 bases from V and 8 bases from J, with 9 bases in between. CDR3 length: 12 residues. CDR3 protein: CASSFARGTQYF. The DNA for the CDR3 is TGTGCCAGCAGTTTTGCCCGGGGTACGCAGTATTTT.

The gene calls are TRBV5-1 and TRBJ2-2; perhaps TRBD1 as D (6 bases). V was pared by 7 bases and J by 0 bases, with 10 bases between. Germline CDR1 is SGHRS and CDR2 is YFSETQ. The CDR3 sequence is 14 residues long. This chain's CDR3 is CASSTGPNTGELFF. The CDR3 coding sequence is TGCGCCAGCTCGACAGGACCGAACACCGGGGAGCTGTTTTTT.

The chain uses TRBV14 and TRBJ2-1; D gene unclear. The V and J ends lost 1 base and 12 bases respectively, with 13 bases between them. The CDR3 sequence is 13 residues long. In germline, CDR1 is SGHDN, CDR2 FVKESK. As DNA, the CDR3 is TGTGCCAGCAGCCAAGCGGGTTCTAGAGGGCAGTTCTTC. Encoded protein: CASSQAGSRGQFF.

V is TRBV12-3 or TRBV12-4 and J is TRBJ2-1, with D uncertain. Trimming stripped 5 bases from V and 7 bases from J, with 9 bases between. CDR3 length: 12 amino acids. The CDR3 loop reads CASSPPLNEQFF. CDR3 coding DNA: TGTGCCAGCAGTCCACCTTTAAATGAGCAGTTCTTC.